This T cell receptor beta chain was found in a study of blood T cell repertoires in COVID-19. Study-level background: The origin of the acute and convalescent COVID-19 samples was the United States, Italy and Spain. T cells, B-cell-depleted T cells, or PBMCs provided the cDNA or gDNA that served as material.

Profiling relied on immunoSEQ multiplex PCR, and the TCRdb table lists in-frame clones only, not all of them. This sample has around 310,000 clones, with about 90% found just once. Germline CDR1 SGHRS, CDR2 YFSETQ. With V trimmed by 0 bases and J by 1 base, 6 bases remained unmatched. The CDR3 loop spans 18 amino acids. Cohort assignment relied on participant-reported clinical history. All recovered Cohort 3 donors got two negative PCRs, got clearance, or saw symptom resolution. This clonotype originated in a woman in her twenties or thirties who had recovered from COVID-19. The chain uses TRBV5-1 and TRBJ2-2, with 10 bases identical to TRBD2. The sequenced sample consisted of PBMCs or T cells enriched from blood (not recorded which). The CDR3 loop is CASSLAFGTSENTGELFF. DNA of the CDR3: TGCGCCAGCAGCTTGGCATTCGGGACTAGCGAGAACACCGGGGAGCTGTTTTTT. The full variable domain, with the rest looked up from reference TRBV5-1 and TRBJ2-2, is KAGVTQTPRYLIKTRGQQVTLSCSPISGHRSVSWYQQTPGQGLQFLFEYFSETQRNKGNFPGRFSGRQFSNSRSEMNVSTLELGDSALYLCASSLAFGTSENTGELFFGEGSRLTVL.